This entry is about one T cell receptor beta chain. One entry per CDR3 protein results from TCRdb running MiXCR on the PCR reads. The sample records some 590,000 distinct CDR3 sequences, roughly 25% being singletons. The record originates from a study of molecular identifiers for immune sequencing clone quantification. Trimming removed 1 base at V and 1 base at J, with 8 bases between. CDR1 is LNHDA, CDR2 SQIVND, per germline (reference sequence). The CDR3 loop spans 14 amino acids. The chain combines TRBV19 with TRBJ2-7; D is uncertain. Material for sequencing was naive CD8+ T cells from blood, with Jurkat cell RNA spiked in. Subset noted: FACS-sorted CD8+CD4-CCR7+CD45RA+ naive T cells. The clonotype was recovered from a human donor in good health. Some libraries in this study had Jurkat cell RNA spiked in. The CDR3 nucleotides are TGTGCCAGTAGTATAGTTCCCGAATCCTACGAGCAGTACTTC. It specifies CASSIVPESYEQYF.